This T cell receptor beta chain originates from a study of radiotherapy plus CTLA-4 blockade in lung cancer. Study outcomes and limitations: Expansion of tumor-derived TCR clones was observed in blood after radiotherapy plus ipilimumab.

Clones were sequenced by immunoSEQ multiplex PCR, and TCRdb holds only the in-frame ones, with some missing. The sample lists under 55,000 clones; roughly 80% were seen once. Germline CDR1 is MNHEY and CDR2 is SMNVEV (reference sequence). CDR3 size: 15 residues. Unmatched junction bases numbered 9, after V lost 2 bases and J lost 5 bases. In this sample, this clone turned up once. The antigen is undetermined. The TCR was taken from a human donor with non-small cell lung cancer who had stable disease on radiotherapy plus ipilimumab. This chain joins TRBV27 and TRBJ2-7; 7 positions agree with TRBD1. Specimen: peripheral blood, collected from a patient treated with radiotherapy plus ipilimumab. The CDR3 is CASSLNGVQGNEQYF. CDR3 in DNA: TGTGCCAGCAGTTTAAACGGGGTACAGGGGAACGAGCAGTACTTC.